This T cell receptor beta chain is from a study of T cells after yellow fever vaccination. About the research overall: Fractions low in cell number were prepared with SMART-Seq v4 Ultra Low Input. Study findings and constraints: Most primary-vaccination clones reappeared after the booster (approximately 97% CD4, approximately 88% CD8).

Germline V CDR1 and CDR2: MNHEY, SVGEGT. The CDR3 totals 16 residues. V lost 8 bases and J lost 6, with 26 bases in between. This clonotype was picked up a small number of times. As yet, its antigen is unknown. Generation of TCR cDNA used 5'RACE template switching (which added a universal primer site and UMIs). MiXCR was run by TCRdb on the 5' RACE reads, yielding one entry per CDR3 protein. The repertoire holds some 600,000 distinct CDR3 sequences, with approximately 16% as singletons. The source was PBMCs, collected less than 6 days after the first yellow fever vaccination. This chain links TRBV6-2 or TRBV6-3 with TRBJ2-7, with D perhaps TRBD1 or TRBD2 (5 bases each). The sequence derives from a man between 18 and 29 years old who received the YFV17D yellow fever vaccine. Written as DNA, the CDR3 is TGTGCCAGCGCCAACCGGGACCCAGGGTTTTCTGGCGAGCAGTACGTC. It specifies CASANRDPGFSGEQYV.